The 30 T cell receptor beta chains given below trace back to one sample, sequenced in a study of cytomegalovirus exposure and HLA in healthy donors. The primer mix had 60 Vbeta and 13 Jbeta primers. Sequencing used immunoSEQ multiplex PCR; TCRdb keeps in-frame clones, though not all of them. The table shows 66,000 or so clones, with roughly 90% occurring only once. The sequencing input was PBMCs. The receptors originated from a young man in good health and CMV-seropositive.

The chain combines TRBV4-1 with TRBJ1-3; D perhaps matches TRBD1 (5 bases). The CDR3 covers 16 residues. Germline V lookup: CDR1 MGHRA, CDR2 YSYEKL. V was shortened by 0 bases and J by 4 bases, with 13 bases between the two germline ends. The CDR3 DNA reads TGCGCCAGCAGCCAAGACCCGGGAGGGGCCGGAAACACCATATATTTT. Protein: CASSQDPGGAGNTIYF.

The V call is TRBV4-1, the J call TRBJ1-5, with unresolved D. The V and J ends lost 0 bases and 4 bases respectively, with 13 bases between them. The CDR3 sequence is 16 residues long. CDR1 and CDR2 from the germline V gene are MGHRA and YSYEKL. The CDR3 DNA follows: TGCGCCAGCAGCCAAGAGGGCCGAGGGAGGAATCAGCCCCAGCATTTT. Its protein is CASSQEGRGRNQPQHF.

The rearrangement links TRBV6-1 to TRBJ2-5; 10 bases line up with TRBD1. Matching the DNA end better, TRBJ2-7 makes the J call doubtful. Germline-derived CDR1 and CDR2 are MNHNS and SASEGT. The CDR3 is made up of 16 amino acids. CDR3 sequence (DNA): TGTGCCAGCAGTGAAGCCAGGACAGGGGGGCGATGCGAGCAGTACTTC. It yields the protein CASSEARTGGRCEQYF.

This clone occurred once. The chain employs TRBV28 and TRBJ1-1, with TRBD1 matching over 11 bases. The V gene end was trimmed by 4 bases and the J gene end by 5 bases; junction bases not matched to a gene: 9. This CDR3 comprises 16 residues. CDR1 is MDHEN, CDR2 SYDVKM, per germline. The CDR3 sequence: CASSYPDRGRGTEAFF. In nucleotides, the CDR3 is TGTGCCAGCAGTTACCCGGACAGGGGGCGAGGAACTGAAGCTTTCTTT.

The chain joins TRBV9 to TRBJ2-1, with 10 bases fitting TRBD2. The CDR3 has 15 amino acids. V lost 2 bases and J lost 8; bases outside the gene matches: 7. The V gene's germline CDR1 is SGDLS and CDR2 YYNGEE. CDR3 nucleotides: TGTGCCAGCAGCGTGAGCGGGAGGGCCGGGGATGAGCAGTTCTTC. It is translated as CASSVSGRAGDEQFF.

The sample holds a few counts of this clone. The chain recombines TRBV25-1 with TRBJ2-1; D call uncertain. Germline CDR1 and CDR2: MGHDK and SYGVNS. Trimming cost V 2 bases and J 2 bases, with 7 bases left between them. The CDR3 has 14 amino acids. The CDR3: CASSEVAAYNEQFF. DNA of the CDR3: TGTGCCAGCAGTGAAGTAGCAGCCTACAATGAGCAGTTCTTC.

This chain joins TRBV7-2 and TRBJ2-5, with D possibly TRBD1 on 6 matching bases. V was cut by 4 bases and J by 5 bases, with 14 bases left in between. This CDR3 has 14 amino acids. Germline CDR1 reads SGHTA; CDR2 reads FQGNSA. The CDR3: CASSSRQVSETQYF. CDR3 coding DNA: TGTGCCAGCAGCTCCCGACAGGTATCTGAGACCCAGTACTTC.

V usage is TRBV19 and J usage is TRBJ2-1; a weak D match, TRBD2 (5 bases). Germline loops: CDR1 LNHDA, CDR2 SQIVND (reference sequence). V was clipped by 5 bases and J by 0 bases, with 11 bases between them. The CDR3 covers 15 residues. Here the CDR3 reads CASSPWESSYNEQFF. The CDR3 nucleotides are TGTGCCAGTAGTCCTTGGGAGAGCTCCTACAATGAGCAGTTCTTC.

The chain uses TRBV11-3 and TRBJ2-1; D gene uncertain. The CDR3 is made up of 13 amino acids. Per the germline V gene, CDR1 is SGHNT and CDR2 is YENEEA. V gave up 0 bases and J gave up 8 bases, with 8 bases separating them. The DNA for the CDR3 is TGTGCCAGCAGCTTAGATCGTGAGGATGAGCAGTTCTTC. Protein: CASSLDREDEQFF. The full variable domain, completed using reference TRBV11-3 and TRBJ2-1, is EAGVVQSPRYKIIEKKQPVAFWCNPISGHNTLYWYLQNLGQGPELLIRYENEEAVDDSQLPKDRFSAERLKGVDSTLKIQPAELGDSAVYLCASSLDREDEQFFGPGTRLTVL.

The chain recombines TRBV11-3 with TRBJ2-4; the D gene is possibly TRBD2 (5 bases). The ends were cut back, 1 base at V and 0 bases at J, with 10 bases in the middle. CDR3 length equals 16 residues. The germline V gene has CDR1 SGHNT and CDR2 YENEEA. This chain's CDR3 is CASSLVRGLAKNIQYF. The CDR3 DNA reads TGTGCCAGCAGCTTAGTGCGCGGGTTAGCCAAAAACATTCAGTACTTC.

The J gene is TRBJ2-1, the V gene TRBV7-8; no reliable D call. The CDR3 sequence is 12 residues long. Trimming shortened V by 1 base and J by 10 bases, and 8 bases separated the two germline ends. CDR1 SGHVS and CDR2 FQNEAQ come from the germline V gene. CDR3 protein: CASSLVPEEQFF. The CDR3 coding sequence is TGTGCCAGCAGCTTAGTCCCGGAGGAGCAGTTCTTC. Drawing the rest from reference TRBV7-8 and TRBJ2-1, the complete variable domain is GAGVSQSPRYKVAKRGQDVALRCDPISGHVSLFWYQQALGQGPEFLTYFQNEAQLDKSGLPSDRFFAERPEGSVSTLKIQRTQQEDSAVYLCASSLVPEEQFFGPGTRLTVL.

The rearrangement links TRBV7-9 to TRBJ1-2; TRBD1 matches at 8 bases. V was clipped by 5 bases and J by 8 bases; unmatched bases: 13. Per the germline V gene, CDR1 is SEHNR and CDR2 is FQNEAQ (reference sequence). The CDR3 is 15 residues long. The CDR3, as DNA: TGTGCCAGCAGCCAAAAGACAGGGGAAGAAAGAGGCTACACCTTC. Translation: CASSQKTGEERGYTF.

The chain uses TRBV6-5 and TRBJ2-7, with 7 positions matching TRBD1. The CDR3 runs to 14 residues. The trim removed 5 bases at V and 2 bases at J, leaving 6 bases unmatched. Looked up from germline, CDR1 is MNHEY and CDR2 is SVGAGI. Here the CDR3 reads CASSPDRPPYEQYF. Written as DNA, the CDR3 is TGTGCCAGCAGTCCGGACAGGCCCCCCTACGAGCAGTACTTC.

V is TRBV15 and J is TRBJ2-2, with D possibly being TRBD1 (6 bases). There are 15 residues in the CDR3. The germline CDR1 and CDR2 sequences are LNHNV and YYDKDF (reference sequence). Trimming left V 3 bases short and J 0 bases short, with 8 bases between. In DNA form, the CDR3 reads TGTGCCACCAGCAGCCGGGACACGAACACCGGGGAGCTGTTTTTT. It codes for CATSSRDTNTGELFF.

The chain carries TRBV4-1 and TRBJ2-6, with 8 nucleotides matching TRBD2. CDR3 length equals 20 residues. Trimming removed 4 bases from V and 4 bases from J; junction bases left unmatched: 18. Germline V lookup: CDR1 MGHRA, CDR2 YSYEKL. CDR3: CASSLPFPKREMSGANVLTF. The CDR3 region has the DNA TGCGCCAGCAGCCTACCTTTCCCCAAGCGGGAGATGAGCGGGGCCAACGTCCTGACTTTC.

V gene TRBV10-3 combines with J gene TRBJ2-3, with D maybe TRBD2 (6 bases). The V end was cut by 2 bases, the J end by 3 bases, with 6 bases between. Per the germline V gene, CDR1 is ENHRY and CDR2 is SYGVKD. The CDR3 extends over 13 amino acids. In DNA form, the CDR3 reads TGTGCCATCAGTGAGCGGGAGACAGATACGCAGTATTTT. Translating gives CAISERETDTQYF.

The CDR3 region is CASSLERELSYEQYF. CDR3 DNA sequence: TGTGCCAGCAGCTTAGAGCGGGAGCTCTCCTACGAGCAGTACTTC. The genes are TRBV11-1 and TRBJ2-7; 8 bases match TRBD2. The V segment lost 1 base and the J segment 0 bases; nucleotides outside the gene matches: 2. The CDR3 runs 15 residues. Germline assignment: CDR1 SGHAT and CDR2 FQDESV (reference sequence). The full variable domain, its missing parts supplied by reference TRBV11-1 and TRBJ2-7, is EAEVAQSPRYKITEKSQAVAFWCDPISGHATLYWYRQILGQGPELLVQFQDESVVDDSQLPKDRFSAERLKGVDSTLKIQPAELGDSAMYLCASSLERELSYEQYFGPGTRLTVT.

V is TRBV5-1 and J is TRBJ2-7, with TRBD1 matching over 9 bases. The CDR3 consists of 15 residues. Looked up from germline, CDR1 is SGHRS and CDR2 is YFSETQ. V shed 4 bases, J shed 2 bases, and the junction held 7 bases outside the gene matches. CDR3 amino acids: CASSPGQGPTYEQYF. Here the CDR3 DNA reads TGCGCCAGCAGCCCTGGACAGGGGCCAACCTACGAGCAGTACTTC.

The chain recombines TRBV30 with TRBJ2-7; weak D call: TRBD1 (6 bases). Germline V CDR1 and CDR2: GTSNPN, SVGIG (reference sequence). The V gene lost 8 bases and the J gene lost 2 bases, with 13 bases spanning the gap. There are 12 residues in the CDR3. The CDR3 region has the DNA TGTGCCCTGGCGGACAGAACCTACGAGCAGTACTTC. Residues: CALADRTYEQYF.

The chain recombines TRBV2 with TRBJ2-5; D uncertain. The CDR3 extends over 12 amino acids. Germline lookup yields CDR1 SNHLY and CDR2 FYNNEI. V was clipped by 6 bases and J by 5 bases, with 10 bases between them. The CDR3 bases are TGTGCCAGCAGCCGACTTCGGGAGACCCAGTACTTC. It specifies CASSRLRETQYF.

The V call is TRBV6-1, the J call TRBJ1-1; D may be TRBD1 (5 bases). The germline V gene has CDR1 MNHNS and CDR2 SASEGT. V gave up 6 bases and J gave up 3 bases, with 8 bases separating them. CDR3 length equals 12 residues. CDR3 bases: TGTGCCAGCAGCAGGGATCACACTGAAGCTTTCTTT. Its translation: CASSRDHTEAFF.

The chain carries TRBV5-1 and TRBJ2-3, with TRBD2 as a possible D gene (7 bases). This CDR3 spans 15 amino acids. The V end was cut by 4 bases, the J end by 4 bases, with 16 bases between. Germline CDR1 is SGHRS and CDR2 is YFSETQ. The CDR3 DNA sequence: TGCGCCAGCAGCGGGGGGGCAGGGGCAGCAGATACGCAGTATTTT. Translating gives CASSGGAGAADTQYF.

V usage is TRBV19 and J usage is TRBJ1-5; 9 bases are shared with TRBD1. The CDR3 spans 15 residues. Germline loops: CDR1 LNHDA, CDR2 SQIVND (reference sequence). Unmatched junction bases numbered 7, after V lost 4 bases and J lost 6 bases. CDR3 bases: TGTGCCAGTAGTAAAGGGACAGGGCTTAGTCAGCCCCAGCATTTT. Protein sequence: CASSKGTGLSQPQHF.

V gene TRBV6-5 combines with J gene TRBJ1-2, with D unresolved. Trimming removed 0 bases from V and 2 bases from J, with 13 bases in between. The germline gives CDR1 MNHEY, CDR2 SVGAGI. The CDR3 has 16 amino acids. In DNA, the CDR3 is TGTGCCAGCAGTTACTCCTATCAGACTGTGAACTATGGCTACACCTTC. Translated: CASSYSYQTVNYGYTF.

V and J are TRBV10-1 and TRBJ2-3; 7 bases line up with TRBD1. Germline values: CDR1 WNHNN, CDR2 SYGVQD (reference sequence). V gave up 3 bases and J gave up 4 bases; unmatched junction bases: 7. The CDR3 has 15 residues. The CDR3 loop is CASSDQGGAADTQYF. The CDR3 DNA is TGCGCCAGCAGTGATCAAGGGGGCGCGGCAGATACGCAGTATTTT.

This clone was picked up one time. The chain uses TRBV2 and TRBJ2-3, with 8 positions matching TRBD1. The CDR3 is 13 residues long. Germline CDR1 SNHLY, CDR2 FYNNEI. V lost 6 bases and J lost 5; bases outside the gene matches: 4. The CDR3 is CASSGRGLDTQYF. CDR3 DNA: TGTGCCAGCAGCGGCAGGGGGCTAGATACGCAGTATTTT.

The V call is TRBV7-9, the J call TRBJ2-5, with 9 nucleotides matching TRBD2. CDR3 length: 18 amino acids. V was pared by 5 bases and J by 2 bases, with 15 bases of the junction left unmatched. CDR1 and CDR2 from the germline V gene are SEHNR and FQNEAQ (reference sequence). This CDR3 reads CASSPRGTSSFLQETQYF. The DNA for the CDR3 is TGTGCCAGCAGCCCACGAGGGACTAGCAGCTTCCTACAAGAGACCCAGTACTTC.

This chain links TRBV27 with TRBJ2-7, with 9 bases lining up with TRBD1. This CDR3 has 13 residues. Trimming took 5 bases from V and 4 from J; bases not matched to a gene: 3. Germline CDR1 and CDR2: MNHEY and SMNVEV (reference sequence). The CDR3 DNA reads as TGTGCCAGCAGTGGGACAGGGCCTTACGAGCAGTACTTC. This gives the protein CASSGTGPYEQYF.

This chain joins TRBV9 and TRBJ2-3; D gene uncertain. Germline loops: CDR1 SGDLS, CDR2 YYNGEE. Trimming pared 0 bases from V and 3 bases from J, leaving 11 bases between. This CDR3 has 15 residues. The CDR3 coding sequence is TGTGCCAGCAGCGTAGGGGCGCTCCGGACAGATACGCAGTATTTT. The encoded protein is CASSVGALRTDTQYF.

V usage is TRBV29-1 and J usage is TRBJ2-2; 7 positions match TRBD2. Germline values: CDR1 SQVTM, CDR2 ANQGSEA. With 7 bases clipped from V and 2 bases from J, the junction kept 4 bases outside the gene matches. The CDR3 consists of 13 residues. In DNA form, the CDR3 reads TGCAGCGCCCGCGGGAGCAACACCGGGGAGCTGTTTTTT. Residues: CSARGSNTGELFF.